These 31 T cell receptor beta chains came from one sample sequenced in a study of blood T cell repertoires in COVID-19. The protocol was immunoSEQ multiplex PCR, while the TCRdb copy is restricted to in-frame clones and leaves out a portion. Among over 100,000 clones listed, approximately 88% were seen once. Sequenced: peripheral blood. These receptors were collected from a human donor in a cohort sampled during active COVID-19.

The chain couples TRBV3-1 (or the pseudogene TRBV3-2) to TRBJ2-7; 10 bases align to TRBD2. V was clipped by 1 base and J by 0 bases; unmatched bases: 12. This CDR3 contains 19 residues. Germline assignment: CDR1 LGHDT and CDR2 YNNKEL (reference sequence). CDR3 residues: CASSQAQSSGGPSSYEQYF. Written as DNA, the CDR3 is TGTGCCAGCAGCCAAGCTCAATCTAGCGGGGGCCCTAGCTCCTACGAGCAGTACTTC.

The rearrangement links TRBV11-3 to TRBJ2-7; D unresolved. CDR1 and CDR2 (germline): SGHNT, YENEEA. The CDR3 extends over 15 amino acids. V lost 5 bases and J 9 bases, leaving 23 bases between the germline ends. CDR3 residues: CASSPDRTDTLGQYF. The DNA for the CDR3 is TGTGCCAGCAGCCCAGACCGTACCGATACCCTAGGGCAGTACTTC.

The CDR3 is CASSYAFVAGRNEQFF. CDR3 nucleotide sequence: TGTGCCAGCAGTTACGCTTTCGTGGCAGGGCGCAATGAGCAGTTCTTC. V usage is TRBV6-2 or TRBV6-3 and J usage is TRBJ2-1; D may be TRBD1 (5 bases). This CDR3 contains 16 residues. The germline gives CDR1 MNHEY, CDR2 SVGEGT. Trimming took off 2 bases at V and 6 bases at J, with 17 bases between the two ends.

The chain employs TRBV15 and TRBJ1-5; TRBD1 might be the D (5 bases). The V end was cut by 0 bases, the J end by 4 bases, with 10 bases between. This CDR3 is 15 amino acids long. Germline lookup yields CDR1 LNHNV and CDR2 YYDKDF (reference sequence). CDR3 in amino acids: CATSRDRGNNQPQHF. Written as DNA, the CDR3 is TGTGCCACCAGCAGAGATCGGGGGAATAATCAGCCCCAGCATTTT.

The chain couples TRBV15 to TRBJ2-3, with 13 bases lining up with TRBD2. Unmatched junction bases numbered 5, after V lost 0 bases and J lost 5 bases. The length of the CDR3 is 17 residues. Germline CDR1 reads LNHNV; CDR2 reads YYDKDF (reference sequence). The CDR3 DNA follows: TGTGCCACCAGCAGAGATACACTAGCGGGGGGGTTAGATACGCAGTATTTT. It is translated as CATSRDTLAGGLDTQYF.

In nucleotides, the CDR3 is TGCGCCAGCAGGCGGACAGGGAGCTCCTACAATGAGCAGTTCTTC. Amino acids: CASRRTGSSYNEQFF. This chain uses TRBV5-1 with TRBJ2-1; 8 nucleotides match TRBD1. J gave up 0 bases and V 5 bases, and 4 bases lay outside the gene matches. The CDR3 spans 15 residues. The germline V gene has CDR1 SGHRS and CDR2 YFSETQ.

The V gene is TRBV28, the J gene TRBJ1-1; tentative D call: TRBD1 (5 bases). The V and J ends lost 3 bases and 4 bases respectively, with 12 bases between them. Per the germline V gene, CDR1 is MDHEN and CDR2 is SYDVKM. The CDR3 has 14 amino acids. CDR3 DNA sequence: TGTGCCAGCAGTTTCTTGCAGGGTAGCACTGAAGCTTTCTTT. Translating gives CASSFLQGSTEAFF.

V gene TRBV7-2 combines with J gene TRBJ2-3; the match to TRBD1 covers 9 bases. CDR1 SGHTA and CDR2 FQGNSA come from the germline V gene. Trimming cost V 5 bases and J 3 bases; bases outside gene matches: 6. The CDR3 consists of 15 residues. The chain's CDR3 is CASSPGTGRTDTQYF. DNA for the CDR3: TGTGCCAGCAGCCCGGGGACAGGGAGGACAGATACGCAGTATTTT.

J is TRBJ2-7 and V is TRBV7-2; 7 nucleotides align to TRBD1. The CDR3 loop spans 15 amino acids. The V and J ends lost 5 bases and 3 bases, in that order; junction bases with no gene match: 10. Germline assignment: CDR1 SGHTA and CDR2 FQGNSA. The CDR3, as DNA: TGTGCCAGCAGCACGGGACAGCCACCATACTACGAGCAGTACTTC. This translates into CASSTGQPPYYEQYF.

The DNA for the CDR3 is TGTGCCAGCAGTCCCAGCGGGGGCTCCTACAATGAGCAGTTCTTC. Translation: CASSPSGGSYNEQFF. The genes are TRBV28 and TRBJ2-1; 8 bases line up with TRBD2. This CDR3 has 15 residues. J lost 0 bases, V lost 5 bases, and 3 bases had no gene match. Germline assignment: CDR1 MDHEN and CDR2 SYDVKM. The entire variable domain, with the rest obtained from reference TRBV28 and TRBJ2-1, is as follows: DVKVTQSSRYLVKRTGEKVFLECVQDMDHENMFWYRQDPGLGLRLIYFSYDVKMKEKGDIPEGYSVSREKKERFSLILESASTNQTSMYLCASSPSGGSYNEQFFGPGTRLTVL.

This chain links TRBV19 with TRBJ1-5, with D possibly TRBD1 on 6 matching bases. Germline CDR1 LNHDA, CDR2 SQIVND (reference sequence). CDR3 size: 15 residues. Trimming removed 3 bases from V and 4 bases from J, with 13 bases in between. Here the CDR3 DNA reads TGTGCCAGTAGTATTGGCGGGGGCGCAAATCAGCCCCAGCATTTT. Its translation: CASSIGGGANQPQHF.

The gene calls are TRBV5-6 and TRBJ1-3; D not resolved. Trimming left V 0 bases short and J 1 base short, with 8 bases between. CDR3 length: 15 amino acids. CDR1 SGHDT and CDR2 YYEEEE come from the germline V gene. CDR3 sequence: CASSLARTSGNTIYF. CDR3 coding DNA: TGTGCCAGCAGCTTGGCCCGAACATCTGGAAACACCATATATTTT.

The CDR3 DNA sequence: TGTGCCAGTAGACTCTCTGGGGCCAACGTCCTGACTTTC. Its protein product is CASRLSGANVLTF. This rearrangement joins TRBV6-5 to TRBJ2-6; D is unclear. Germline CDR1 MNHEY, CDR2 SVGAGI. V shed 9 bases and J shed 0 bases, with 6 bases lying between them. The CDR3 covers 13 residues.

V is TRBV18 and J is TRBJ2-7; 8 bases map to TRBD1. The V and J ends lost 4 bases and 6 bases, in that order; junction bases with no gene match: 8. Germline lookup yields CDR1 KGHSH and CDR2 LQKENI. This CDR3 has 14 amino acids. CDR3 bases: TGTGCCAGCTCACTTGTAGAGACAGGGGTCGAGCAGTACTTC. Translated, it gives CASSLVETGVEQYF.

The chain employs TRBV9 and TRBJ2-3; 12 bases are a match to TRBD2. Trimming took 7 bases from V and 3 from J; bases not matched to a gene: 15. In germline, CDR1 is SGDLS, CDR2 YYNGEE. This CDR3 has 18 amino acids. The CDR3 loop is CASRRGLAGSRGTDTQYF. The CDR3 DNA reads TGTGCCAGCCGCAGGGGACTAGCGGGCTCACGGGGGACAGATACGCAGTATTTT.

This clone was counted a single time. The chain links TRBV6-2 or TRBV6-3 to TRBJ2-2; D may be TRBD1 (7 bases). V was clipped by 2 bases and J by 1 base, with 23 bases between them. The germline V gene encodes CDR1 MNHEY and CDR2 SVGEGT. The CDR3 runs to 20 residues. CDR3 amino acids: CASSYPKGAGGLRNTGELFF. DNA of the CDR3: TGTGCCAGCAGTTACCCGAAGGGGGCAGGGGGGTTAAGGAACACCGGGGAGCTGTTTTTT.

This clone was observed once. This chain uses TRBV7-9 with TRBJ1-2; tentative D call: TRBD1 (6 bases). Trimming shortened V by 5 bases and J by 8 bases, and 15 bases separated the two germline ends. Germline V gene data show CDR1 as SEHNR and CDR2 as FQNEAQ (reference sequence). CDR3 length equals 13 residues. The CDR3 bases are TGTGCCAGCAGCCGCGGGGGGCCGGCGGGCTACACCTTC. Translated, it gives CASSRGGPAGYTF.

The J gene is TRBJ1-5, the V gene TRBV2, with 9 bases identical to TRBD1. The CDR3 loop spans 13 amino acids. The junction had 4 bases not matched to a gene; V was cut back by 7 bases and J by 6 bases. Germline V gene sequence: CDR1 SNHLY, CDR2 FYNNEI. The CDR3 DNA is TGTGCCAGCACCCCGACAGGGGGTCAGCCCCAGCATTTT. Its protein product is CASTPTGGQPQHF. The full variable domain, with the rest looked up from reference TRBV2 and TRBJ1-5, is EPEVTQTPSHQVTQMGQEVILRCVPISNHLYFYWYRQILGQKVEFLVSFYNNEISEKSEIFDDQFSVERPDGSNFTLKIRSTKLEDSAMYFCASTPTGGQPQHFGDGTRLSIL.

V gene TRBV5-4 combines with J gene TRBJ2-1, with 7 nucleotides matching TRBD2. V trimming: 4 bases; J trimming: 7 bases; junction bases outside the gene matches: 14. There are 16 residues in the CDR3. Germline CDR1 is SGHNT and CDR2 is YYREEE (reference sequence). The CDR3 loop reads CASSPGGGGAENEQFF. The CDR3 DNA is TGTGCCAGCAGCCCGGGGGGAGGAGGGGCGGAAAATGAGCAGTTCTTC.

This sequence joins TRBV30 and TRBJ2-7; tentative D call: TRBD1 (6 bases). The CDR3 is 13 residues long. V was pared by 5 bases and J by 7 bases, with 18 bases between. Germline CDR1 GTSNPN, CDR2 SVGIG (reference sequence). The CDR3 loop is CAWFGAGVGEQYF. The DNA of the CDR3 is TGTGCCTGGTTTGGGGCAGGGGTTGGGGAGCAGTACTTC.

The chain carries TRBV5-6 and TRBJ1-6, with D unclear. CDR3 length equals 15 residues. The germline V gene has CDR1 SGHDT and CDR2 YYEEEE. V lost 0 bases to trimming and J lost 7 bases, with 11 bases between them. CDR3: CASSLGPGSNSPLHF. CDR3 DNA: TGTGCCAGCAGCTTGGGACCGGGGAGCAATTCACCCCTCCACTTT.

This chain joins TRBV6-6 and TRBJ1-2, with TRBD1 matching over 9 bases. CDR3 size: 14 residues. After removal of 6 bases from V and 2 bases from J, the junction contained 4 bases not matched to a gene. Germline V gives CDR1 MNHNY, CDR2 SVGAGI (reference sequence). The CDR3 spells CASSTTGGNYGYTF. The CDR3, as DNA: TGTGCCAGCAGCACGACAGGGGGGAACTATGGCTACACCTTC.

The rearrangement uses TRBV3-1 (or the pseudogene TRBV3-2) and TRBJ2-1; 12 bases match TRBD2. J gave up 4 bases and V 4 bases, and 11 bases lay outside the gene matches. There are 18 residues in the CDR3. CDR1 and CDR2 (germline): LGHDT, YNNKEL (reference sequence). CDR3 sequence: CASSRRRAGTSGYNEQFF. CDR3 DNA: TGTGCCAGCAGCCGGAGGAGGGCAGGGACTAGCGGGTACAATGAGCAGTTCTTC.

The chain links TRBV7-2 to TRBJ2-3; perhaps TRBD2 as D (5 bases). V was clipped by 0 bases and J by 2 bases, with 9 bases between them. The CDR3 spans 15 residues. The germline V gene encodes CDR1 SGHTA and CDR2 FQGNSA. CDR3 nucleotide sequence: TGTGCCAGCAGCTTAGCCCTGAGGGACACAGATACGCAGTATTTT. Translation: CASSLALRDTDTQYF.

This chain joins TRBV24-1 and TRBJ2-5; TRBD2 aligns across 7 bases. The CDR3 is 14 residues long. Germline CDR1 reads KGHDR; CDR2 reads SFDVKD. V gave up 5 bases and J gave up 3 bases; unmatched junction bases: 5. In DNA form, the CDR3 reads TGTGCCACCAGTGGCCCTGGGGGGGAAGAGACCCAGTACTTC. This sequence encodes CATSGPGGEETQYF.

This sequence joins TRBV5-1 and TRBJ1-5, with D tentatively TRBD1 (6 bases). CDR1 is SGHRS, CDR2 YFSETQ, per germline. The CDR3 runs 14 residues. V shed 0 bases and J shed 9 bases, with 13 bases lying between them. This CDR3 is CASSLDGPRGPQHF. The CDR3 DNA is TGCGCCAGCAGCTTGGACGGACCCAGGGGGCCCCAGCATTTT.

The chain couples TRBV19 to TRBJ1-2, with D tentatively TRBD1 (5 bases). V was clipped by 6 bases and J by 3 bases, with 8 bases between them. The CDR3 is 12 amino acids. Looked up from germline, CDR1 is LNHDA and CDR2 is SQIVND (reference sequence). The CDR3 protein is CASRPGDYGYTF. The CDR3 region has the DNA TGTGCCAGTAGACCGGGGGACTATGGCTACACCTTC.

The chain employs TRBV28 and TRBJ1-5; possible D gene TRBD1, 5 bases. With 2 bases removed from V and 9 bases from J, the gap between germline ends came to 5 bases. Looked up from germline, CDR1 is MDHEN and CDR2 is SYDVKM. This CDR3 spans 11 amino acids. The DNA for the CDR3 is TGTGCCAGCAGTTTACAGGGGCCCCAGCATTTT. Translating it yields CASSLQGPQHF.

The rearrangement uses TRBV7-2 and TRBJ2-3; TRBD2 matches at 13 bases. The germline V gene has CDR1 SGHTA and CDR2 FQGNSA. Losses at the gene ends were 5 bases for V and 1 base for J; bases not matched to a gene: 3. This CDR3 region has 16 residues. The chain's CDR3 is CASSRGLAGGTDTQYF. The CDR3 DNA follows: TGTGCCAGCAGCCGTGGACTAGCGGGAGGCACAGATACGCAGTATTTT.

This sequence joins TRBV2 and TRBJ2-6; a weak D match, TRBD2 (5 bases). Germline CDR1 is SNHLY and CDR2 is FYNNEI. Deletions cut 6 bases from V and 3 bases from J, with 9 bases between. The CDR3 loop spans 14 amino acids. The CDR3 is CASRQGSGANVLTF. The CDR3 DNA is TGTGCCAGCAGGCAAGGGAGTGGGGCCAACGTCCTGACTTTC.

The V gene is TRBV7-2, the J gene TRBJ2-6, with D maybe TRBD1 (7 bases). The CDR3 contains 16 residues. V was pared by 5 bases and J by 2 bases, with 13 bases between. Per the germline V gene, CDR1 is SGHTA and CDR2 is FQGNSA. The CDR3 loop is CASSEDRRAGANVLTF. The CDR3 DNA reads as TGTGCCAGCAGCGAGGACAGGAGGGCTGGGGCCAACGTCCTGACTTTC.